This TCR beta chain stems from a study of early T cells in non-severe SARS-CoV-2 infection (TCRdb year 2021). About the investigation overall: Bulk RNA from unsorted whole blood was used for TCR sequencing, so alpha and beta chains could not be paired. Broad study findings and their caveats: Matching against VDJdb was skewed toward anti-spike CD8 responses, likely underestimated virus-specific expansions, and missed private and CD4 specificities.

Library generation was performed with 5' RACE. TCRdb records NextSeq 500 as the sequencer. The TCR library protocol attached unique molecular identifiers to individual cDNA molecules to correct for sequencing error and PCR bias. TCR alpha and beta chains were both sequenced, and the abundances of alpha and beta sequences in each sample were closely correlated with each other. Under the source paper's analysis protocol: V gene, J gene and CDR3 annotation of TCR sequences was performed with Decombinator V4. Expanded TCRs were defined as changing significantly between any two time points under a Poisson model with p below 0.0001. TCR abundances were normalised to the total number of TCRs sequenced in each sample and reported as counts per million. MAIT TCRs were defined by TRAV1-2 paired with TRAJ12, TRAJ20 or TRAJ33, and iNKT TCRs by TRAV10 paired with TRAJ18. VDJdb, accessed 1 November 2021, was searched for CMV, EBV and SARS-CoV-2 annotated TCRs, excluding TCRs annotated for multiple antigens. The raw public data were reprocessed by TCRdb itself: fastp quality trimming at Q25, MiXCR clonotype calling, in-frame beta chains only. Every entry covers one CDR3 protein and lists the most common genes and DNA from its rows. Clone size and V and J calls follow TCRdb, not the original study. In this sample the table shows 25,000 to 35,000 distinct CDR3 sequences, approximately 6% of which occur a single time. 4.5% to 5.5% of the sample belongs to the ten largest clones.

This clonotype was observed at least ten times. The antigen this receptor binds is unknown. No clone much larger than this one lies a single base away; base qualities are absent. V was cut back by 6 bases and J by 0 bases, leaving a gap of 8 bases between them. Taken from the germline V gene, the CDR1 and CDR2 loops are SQVTM and ANQGSEA. Counted from cysteine to phenylalanine, this CDR3 has 12 amino acids. Of the read, only the CDR3 DNA is kept; its 36 bases are in frame from base 1. A case-control design nested within a healthcare worker cohort in London, UK, was used, with weekly nasopharyngeal swab PCR tests and blood sampling performed. Between 23 and 31 March 2020, the week of the UK lockdown, healthcare workers were enrolled and then followed up weekly for as long as 16 weeks.

The chain links TRBV29-1 with TRBJ1-1; matching of 6 bases hints at TRBD1 as the D gene. Source material: whole blood. The TCR originated in an adult who was a healthcare worker with PCR-confirmed SARS-CoV-2 infection or an uninfected control (not recorded which). The base sequence is TGCAGCGTCAGGGGACTGAACACTGAAGCTTTCTTT. The translation is CSVRGLNTEAFF.